This TCR beta chain was found in a study of blood T cell repertoires in COVID-19. Study information: Researchers got acute and convalescent COVID-19 samples from the United States, Italy and Spain. T cells, B-cell-depleted T cells, or PBMCs provided the cDNA or gDNA that served as material.

Authors' analysis steps: Counts of nucleated cells, estimated from reference gene primer amplification, were obtained. Assay used: immunoSEQ multiplex PCR; TCRdb lists only in-frame clones, some missing. V and J calls and clone size follow that table, whereas D and trimming were derived from the DNA. Of over 150,000 clones listed, approximately 85% are singletons. A Seattle source enrolled patients during active infection and followed them longitudinally. The V gene's germline CDR1 is SGHRS and CDR2 YFSETQ. The CDR3 has 16 amino acids. J gave up 3 bases and V 0 bases, and 6 bases lay outside the gene matches.

The source material was peripheral blood. The TCR sequence derives from a woman over 75 with COVID-19, enrolled during active disease. V usage is TRBV5-1 and J usage is TRBJ2-3; TRBD2 matches at 8 bases. CDR3 loop: CASSLAAGLATDTQYF. DNA of the CDR3: TGCGCCAGCAGCTTGGCAGCCGGACTAGCAACAGATACGCAGTATTTT.